A selection of T cell receptor beta chains follows, all from one sample in a study of cytotoxic CD8 clonotypes in ibrutinib-treated CLL. Profiled with immunoSEQ multiplex PCR; TCRdb holds only in-frame clones, not every one. Here the sample spans tens of thousands of clones, roughly 80% being singletons. Sequenced material: PBMCs, taken after 24 months of ibrutinib treatment. The receptors originated from a human donor with chronic lymphocytic leukemia. Each CDR3 is given with its conserved first and last residue. A D gene is named only where the DNA matches it firmly. The size of a clone is reported for some rows only, either as once, few or many, or as a class for expanded clones.

J	size	V	D	CDR3	DNA
TRBJ2-2	.	TRBV7-3	TRBD2	CASSPNGLAGTGELFF	TGTGCCAGCAGCCCAAATGGGCTAGCGGGAACCGGGGAGCTGTTTTTT
TRBJ1-1	.	TRBV19	.	CASRVGAARDAEAFF	TGTGCCAGTAGGGTCGGGGCAGCTAGGGACGCTGAAGCTTTCTTT
TRBJ1-1	.	TRBV5-1	.	CASSLIPSGGSTEAFF	TGCGCCAGCAGCTTGATACCGAGTGGGGGATCCACTGAAGCTTTCTTT
TRBJ1-3	.	TRBV6-1	.	CASGGTSGNTIYF	TGTGCCAGCGGGGGGACATCTGGAAACACCATATATTTT
TRBJ2-2	.	TRBV11-2	.	CASSPVLGGTGELFF	TGTGCCAGCAGCCCCGTGCTGGGTGGCACCGGGGAGCTGTTTTTT
TRBJ1-1	.	TRBV5-1	TRBD1	CASSSPGQGRGTEAFF	TGCGCCAGCAGCTCACCGGGACAGGGGAGGGGCACTGAAGCTTTCTTT
TRBJ2-7	once	TRBV11-2	TRBD2	CASSLVLAGDEQYF	TGTGCCAGCAGCTTAGTCCTAGCGGGAGACGAGCAGTACTTC
TRBJ2-2	.	TRBV19	TRBD2	CASSTGGSMGTGELFF	TGTGCCAGTAGTACCGGGGGGTCCATGGGCACCGGGGAGCTGTTTTTT
TRBJ2-3	.	TRBV9	.	CASSAVGDTQYF	TGTGCCAGCAGCGCGGTAGGAGATACGCAGTATTTT
TRBJ2-5	once	TRBV7-3	.	CASSPGGRAQYF	TGTGCCAGCAGCCCCGGGGGACGGGCCCAGTACTTC
TRBJ2-1	.	TRBV28	TRBD2	CASRGLAGDIGGGSYNEQFF	TGTGCCAGCAGAGGACTAGCGGGAGACATCGGGGGCGGCTCCTACAATGAGCAGTTCTTC
TRBJ2-2	.	TRBV7-2	.	CASSLVVSGRGELFF	TGTGCCAGCAGCTTAGTCGTCAGCGGACGCGGGGAGCTGTTTTTT
TRBJ2-7	.	TRBV19	.	CASSPSGVPYEQYF	TGTGCCAGTAGCCCCTCAGGGGTCCCCTACGAGCAGTACTTC
TRBJ2-1	once	TRBV4-3	TRBD2	CASSQVLLAEPNEQFF	TGCGCCAGCAGCCAAGTTTTACTAGCGGAGCCCAATGAGCAGTTCTTC
TRBJ1-4	.	TRBV30	.	CAWSFGRNEKLFF	TGTGCCTGGAGTTTTGGACGTAATGAAAAACTGTTTTTT
TRBJ2-7	.	TRBV18	TRBD1	CASSPPSGQGSYEQYF	TGTGCCAGCTCACCCCCGTCGGGACAGGGGAGCTACGAGCAGTACTTC
TRBJ2-7	once	TRBV6-5	.	CASSSLRRPYEQYF	TGTGCCAGCAGTTCATTACGCAGGCCCTACGAGCAGTACTTC
TRBJ1-2	.	TRBV7-2	.	CASSSTDYGYTF	TGTGCCAGCAGCTCGACAGACTATGGCTACACCTTC
TRBJ2-5	.	TRBV5-1	.	CASSQSGSQETQYF	TGCGCCAGCAGCCAATCAGGGAGTCAAGAGACCCAGTACTTC
TRBJ2-5	.	TRBV5-4	.	CASSLVPEETQYF	TGTGCCAGCAGCTTGGTGCCAGAAGAGACCCAGTACTTC
TRBJ2-1	.	TRBV5-4	.	CASSLARVAEQFF	TGTGCCAGCAGCTTGGCTAGAGTCGCTGAGCAGTTCTTC
TRBJ2-7	.	TRBV30	.	CAWSGSTYEQYF	TGTGCCTGGAGTGGGTCTACCTACGAGCAGTACTTC
TRBJ2-7	once	TRBV21-1	.	CAIRGRGQPSPTYEQYF	TGTGCCATCCGTGGGAGGGGGCAACCCTCACCAACCTACGAGCAGTACTTC
TRBJ2-1	.	TRBV6-1	TRBD2	CASGGLAGVGEQFF	TGTGCCAGCGGGGGACTAGCGGGAGTGGGTGAGCAGTTCTTC
TRBJ2-3	.	TRBV28	TRBD2	CASRERGATDTQYF	TGTGCCAGCAGGGAGCGGGGAGCGACAGATACGCAGTATTTT
TRBJ2-2	.	TRBV11-3	TRBD1	CASKRTGANTGELFF	TGTGCCAGCAAGAGGACAGGGGCGAACACCGGGGAGCTGTTTTTT
TRBJ2-7	.	TRBV19	TRBD2	CASSVVASGTRGSYEQYF	TGTGCCAGTAGTGTGGTTGCTAGCGGGACCCGGGGATCCTACGAGCAGTACTTC
TRBJ2-2	once	TRBV7-6	.	CASSLGGRDTGELFF	TGTGCCAGCAGCTTAGGCGGCAGGGACACCGGGGAGCTGTTTTTT
TRBJ1-2	few	TRBV6-5	TRBD1	CASSRGQGKYGYTF	TGTGCCAGCAGCCGAGGACAGGGAAAGTATGGCTACACCTTC
TRBJ2-2	few	TRBV27	.	CASRVAEYTGELFF	TGTGCCAGCAGGGTAGCGGAGTACACCGGGGAGCTGTTTTTT